What follows describes a single T cell receptor (beta chain). This sample is part of a study of control samples from healthy donors and cancer patients. CDR1 and CDR2 from the germline V gene are SNHLY and FYNNEI. The CDR3 has 14 residues. V was cut by 3 bases and J by 4 bases, with 12 bases left in between. Assay used: immunoSEQ multiplex PCR; TCRdb lists only in-frame clones, some missing. The sample lists about 61,000 clones, 90% occurring once. The specimen was PBMCs. The chain has TRBV2 and TRBJ1-2; D is perhaps TRBD1 (5 bases). The sequence was obtained from a man in his sixties with colorectal cancer. The CDR3 spells CASSERDGPYGYTF. As DNA, the CDR3 is TGTGCCAGCAGTGAGCGGGACGGACCCTATGGCTACACCTTC.